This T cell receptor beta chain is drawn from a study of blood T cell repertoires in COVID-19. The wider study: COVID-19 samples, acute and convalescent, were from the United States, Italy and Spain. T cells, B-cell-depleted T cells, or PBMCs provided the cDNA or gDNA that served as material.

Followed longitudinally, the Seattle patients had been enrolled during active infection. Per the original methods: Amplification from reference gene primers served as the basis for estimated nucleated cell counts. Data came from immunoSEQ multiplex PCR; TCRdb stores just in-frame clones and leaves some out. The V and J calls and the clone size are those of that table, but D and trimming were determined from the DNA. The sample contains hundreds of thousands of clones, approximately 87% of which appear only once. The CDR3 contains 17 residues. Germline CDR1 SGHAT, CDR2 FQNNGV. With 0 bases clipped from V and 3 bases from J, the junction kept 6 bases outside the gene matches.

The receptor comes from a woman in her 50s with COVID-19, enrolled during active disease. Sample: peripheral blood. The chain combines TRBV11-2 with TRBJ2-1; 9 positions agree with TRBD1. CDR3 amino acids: CASSLEQGANLYNEQFF. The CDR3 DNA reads TGTGCCAGCAGCTTAGAACAGGGGGCGAATCTCTACAATGAGCAGTTCTTC. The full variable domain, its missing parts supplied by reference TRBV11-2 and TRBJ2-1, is EAGVAQSPRYKIIEKRQSVAFWCNPISGHATLYWYQQILGQGPKLLIQFQNNGVVDDSQLPKDRFSAERLKGVDSTLKIQPAKLEDSAVYLCASSLEQGANLYNEQFFGPGTRLTVL.